This T cell receptor beta chain was sequenced during a study of post-analysis software for immune sequencing data. Overall study results and limits: Elevated frequency relative to controls characterized four or five TRBV segments in patients, TRBV5-6, TRBV5-1 and TRBV20-1 among them.

On this clonotype itself: The target antigen is unknown. Germline and junction disagree at one end, which may indicate a read error.

The CDR3 is made up of 14 amino acids. Germline V gene sequence: CDR1 SGHDT, CDR2 YYEEEE. The TCR beta cDNA libraries contained unique molecular identifiers. Some 500,000 cDNA molecules were obtained per 1 to 10 million input T cells. Via MiXCR, TCRdb re-called the PCR reads, giving one row per CDR3 protein. The data contain over 150,000 distinct CDR3 sequences, about 32% of them singletons. V usage is TRBV5-6 and J usage is TRBJ1-4, with D perhaps matching TRBD1 (6 bases). The sequence was collected from a girl under 18 with multiple sclerosis. Material for sequencing was blood. The CDR3 protein is CASSPDRINEKRFF. The CDR3, as DNA: TGTGCCAGCAGCCCAGACAGGATTAATGAAAAACGGTTTTTT.